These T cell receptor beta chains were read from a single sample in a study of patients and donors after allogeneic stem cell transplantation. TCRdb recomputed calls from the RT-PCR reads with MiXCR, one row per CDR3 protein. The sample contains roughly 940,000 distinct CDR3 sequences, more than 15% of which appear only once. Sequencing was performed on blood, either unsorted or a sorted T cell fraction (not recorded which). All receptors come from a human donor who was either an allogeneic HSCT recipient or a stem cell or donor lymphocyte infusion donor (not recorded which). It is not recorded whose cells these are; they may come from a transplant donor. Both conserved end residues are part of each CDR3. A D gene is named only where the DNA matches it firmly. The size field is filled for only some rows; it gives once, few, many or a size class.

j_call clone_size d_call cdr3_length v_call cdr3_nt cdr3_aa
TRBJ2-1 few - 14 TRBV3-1 TGTGCCAGCAGCCCCCTCGGGGGTCTGGGGGAGCAGTTCTTC CASSPLGGLGEQFF
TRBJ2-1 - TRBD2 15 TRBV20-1 TGCAGTGCTAGAGGACCGGGGGGGACCTACAATGAGCAGTTCTTC CSARGPGGTYNEQFF
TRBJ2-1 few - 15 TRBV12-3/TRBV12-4 TGTGCCAGCAGTTTTAGGGATCTCTCCTACAATGAGCAGTTCTTC CASSFRDLSYNEQFF
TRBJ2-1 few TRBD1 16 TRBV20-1 TGCAGTGCTAGAGAAATGACAGGGGTGACCTACAATGAGCAGTTCTTC CSAREMTGVTYNEQFF
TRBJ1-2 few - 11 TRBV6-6 TGTGCCAGCACGATGGGGGGAGGCTACACCTTC CASTMGGGYTF
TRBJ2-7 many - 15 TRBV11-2 TGTGCCAGCAGCTTATCCGGGGGCAGGGGCTACGAGCAGTACTTC CASSLSGGRGYEQYF
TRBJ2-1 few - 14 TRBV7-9 TGTGCCAGCAGCCCGATAGCCTCCTACAATGAGCAGTTCTTC CASSPIASYNEQFF
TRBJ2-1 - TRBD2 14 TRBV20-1 TGCAGTGCTAGGGGGACTACCAAATTCAATGAGCAGTTCTTC CSARGTTKFNEQFF
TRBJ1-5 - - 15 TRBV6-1 TGTGCCAGCAGTGACAGAGGCCAGACGAGGAAGCCCCAGCATTTT CASSDRGQTRKPQHF
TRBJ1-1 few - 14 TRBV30 TGTGCCTGGAGTGTTGGGGGGGCAGTCACTGAAGCTTTCTTT CAWSVGGAVTEAFF
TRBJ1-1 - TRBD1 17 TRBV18 TGTGCCAGCTCACGGGCTGCGGACAGGGGCGTGAACACTGAAGCTTTCTTT CASSRAADRGVNTEAFF
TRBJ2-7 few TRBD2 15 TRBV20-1 TGCAGTGCTAGGGACCCGGGACTACCCTCCTACGAGCAGTACTTC CSARDPGLPSYEQYF
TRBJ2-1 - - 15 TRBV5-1 TGCGCCAGCAGCTTGAGCTCTCCTAGTCACAATGAGCAGTTCTTC CASSLSSPSHNEQFF
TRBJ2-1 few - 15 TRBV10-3 TGTGCCATCAGTGATAAGGGGGGCCGTCGTAATGAGCAGTTCTTC CAISDKGGRRNEQFF
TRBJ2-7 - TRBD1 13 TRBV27 TGTGCCAGCAGTAAAGGGGGCTTTGACGAGCAGTACTTC CASSKGGFDEQYF
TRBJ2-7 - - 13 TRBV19 TGTGCCAGTAGTATGACCCCTGGGTACGAGCAGTACTTC CASSMTPGYEQYF